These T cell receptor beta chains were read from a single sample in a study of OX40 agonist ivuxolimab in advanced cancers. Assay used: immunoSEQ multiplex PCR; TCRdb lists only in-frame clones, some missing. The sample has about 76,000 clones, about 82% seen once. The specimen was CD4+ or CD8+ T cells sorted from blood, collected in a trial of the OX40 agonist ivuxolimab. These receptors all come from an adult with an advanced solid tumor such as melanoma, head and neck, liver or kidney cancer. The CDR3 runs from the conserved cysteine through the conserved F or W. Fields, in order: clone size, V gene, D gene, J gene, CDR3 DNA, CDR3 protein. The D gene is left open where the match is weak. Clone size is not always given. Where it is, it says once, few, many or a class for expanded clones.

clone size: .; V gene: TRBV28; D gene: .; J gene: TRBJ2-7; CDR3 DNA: TGTGCCAGCAGTTTAGTATGGCTGCTCAGGTACGAGCAGTACTTC; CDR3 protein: CASSLVWLLRYEQYF
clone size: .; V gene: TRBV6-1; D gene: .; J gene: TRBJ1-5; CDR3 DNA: TGTGCCAGCAGTCTAAAACAGCCCCAGCATTTT; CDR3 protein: CASSLKQPQHF
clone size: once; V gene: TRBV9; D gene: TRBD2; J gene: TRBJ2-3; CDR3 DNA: TGTGCCAGCAGCTCCTATAGCGGGAGGAAAGGCACAGATACGCAGTATTTT; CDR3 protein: CASSSYSGRKGTDTQYF
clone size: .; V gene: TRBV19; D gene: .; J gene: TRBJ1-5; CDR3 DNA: TGTGCCAGTAGGGCAGACAGACAACTCAATCAGCCCCAGCATTTT; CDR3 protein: CASRADRQLNQPQHF
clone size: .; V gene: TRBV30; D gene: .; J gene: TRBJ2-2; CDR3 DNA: TGTGCCTGGAGCGGATCGACCGGGGAGCTGTTTTTT; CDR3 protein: CAWSGSTGELFF
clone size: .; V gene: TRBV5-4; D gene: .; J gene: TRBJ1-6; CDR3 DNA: TGTGCCAGCAGCTCAGAGGGACGGTTGAATTCACCCCTCCACTTT; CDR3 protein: CASSSEGRLNSPLHF
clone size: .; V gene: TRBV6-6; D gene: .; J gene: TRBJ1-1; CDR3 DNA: TGTGCCAGCAGTTACTACAGTGAAGCTTTCTTT; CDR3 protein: CASSYYSEAFF
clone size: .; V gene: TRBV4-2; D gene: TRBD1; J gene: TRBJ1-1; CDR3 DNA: TGTGCCAGCAGCGCCCGGGACAGTGAAGCTTTCTTT; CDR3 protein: CASSARDSEAFF
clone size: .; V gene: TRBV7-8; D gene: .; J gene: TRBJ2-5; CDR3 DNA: TGTGCCAGCAGCTTCACGGGAAAAGAGACCCAGTACTTC; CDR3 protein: CASSFTGKETQYF
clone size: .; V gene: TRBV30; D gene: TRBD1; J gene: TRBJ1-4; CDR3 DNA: TGTGCCTGGAAAGAACCGGGACAGCCTAATGAAAAACTGTTTTTT; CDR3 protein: CAWKEPGQPNEKLFF
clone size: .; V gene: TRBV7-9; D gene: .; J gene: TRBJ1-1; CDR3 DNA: TGTGCCAGCAGCTATACAGGGTTACAGAAAGCTTTCTTT; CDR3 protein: CASSYTGLQKAFF
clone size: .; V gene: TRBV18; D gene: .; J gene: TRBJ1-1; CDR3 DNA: TGTGCCAGCTCACCGAGACTCGGACAGAGCCTGAACACTGAAGCTTTCTTT; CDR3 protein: CASSPRLGQSLNTEAFF
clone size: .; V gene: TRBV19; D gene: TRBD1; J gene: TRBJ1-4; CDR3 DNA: TGTGCCAGTACACCCAGTGGACAGGGGTATGAAAAACTGTTTTTT; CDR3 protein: CASTPSGQGYEKLFF